The 19 T cell receptor beta chains in this list originate from one sample, sequenced in a study of cytomegalovirus exposure and HLA in healthy donors. Both 60 Vbeta primers and 13 Jbeta primers went into the PCR. Only in-frame clones appear in the TCRdb table, and some are missing; sequencing was by immunoSEQ multiplex PCR. The sample carries about 130,000 clones, around four fifths recorded once. The sample consisted of PBMCs. These receptor sequences come from a woman aged 40-49 years in good health and CMV-seropositive.

V gene TRBV7-2 combines with J gene TRBJ2-7; tentative D call: TRBD2 (6 bases). This CDR3 has 15 amino acids. Germline lookup yields CDR1 SGHTA and CDR2 FQGNSA. Trimming stripped 5 bases from V and 2 bases from J, with 16 bases between. The CDR3 region has the DNA TGTGCCAGCAGCGGCTCGAGGCGGGGAACCTACGAGCAGTACTTC. Its protein is CASSGSRRGTYEQYF.

J is TRBJ2-7 and V is TRBV7-2; 8 positions match TRBD2. The germline V gene has CDR1 SGHTA and CDR2 FQGNSA. Trimming took 5 bases from V and 2 from J; bases not matched to a gene: 8. The CDR3 contains 15 residues. The CDR3 sequence is CASSKQGLATYEQYF. CDR3 DNA: TGTGCCAGCAGCAAACAAGGACTAGCAACCTACGAGCAGTACTTC.

Points on this clone: The junction shows a germline mismatch at one end, possibly a read error. The rearrangement uses TRBV28 and TRBJ2-5, with D possibly TRBD2 on 7 matching bases. The last part of the DNA fits TRBJ2-7 better; the J call may be wrong. This CDR3 contains 15 residues. CDR1 is MDHEN and CDR2 is SYDVKM in the germline V gene. CDR3 amino acids: CASTLGGELGLEQYF. The CDR3 DNA sequence: TGTGCCAGCACTTTAGGGGGGGAACTCGGACTCGAGCAGTACTTC.

This chain joins TRBV27 and TRBJ1-6; D gene uncertain. CDR1 and CDR2 (germline): MNHEY, SMNVEV (reference sequence). Deletions cut 3 bases from V and 5 bases from J, with 8 bases between. The CDR3 spans 14 residues. CDR3 nucleotides: TGTGCCAGCAGTTTTTCCAGAAATAATTCACCCCTCCACTTT. This gives the protein CASSFSRNNSPLHF.

This clone has just one count. The chain uses TRBV4-2 and TRBJ2-2; 8 bases are shared with TRBD2. The V gene's germline CDR1 is LGHNA and CDR2 YNFKEQ. With 3 bases clipped from V and 7 bases from J, the junction kept 16 bases outside the gene matches. The CDR3 totals 18 residues. The CDR3 loop reads CASSQGTTSGTVVGELFF. CDR3 nucleotides: TGTGCCAGCAGCCAGGGAACAACTAGCGGAACGGTTGTCGGGGAGCTGTTTTTT.

DNA for the CDR3: TGCGCCAGCAGTCCGAGGGGGAACTATGGCTACACCTTC. Amino acids: CASSPRGNYGYTF. The chain links TRBV5-1 to TRBJ1-2, with D possibly TRBD1 on 6 matching bases. The CDR3 is 13 amino acids. V shed 5 bases and J shed 2 bases, with 10 bases lying between them. The germline CDR1 and CDR2 sequences are SGHRS and YFSETQ.

The V gene is TRBV28, the J gene TRBJ1-5; TRBD1 agrees at 7 bases. The germline V gene encodes CDR1 MDHEN and CDR2 SYDVKM. The CDR3 has 14 amino acids. V dropped 6 bases and J dropped 7; count of bases not matched to a gene: 9. The CDR3 DNA sequence: TGTGCCAGCAGAGAGGGGGCGGTTTACCAGCCCCAGCATTTT. It specifies CASREGAVYQPQHF. Combining the CDR3 with reference TRBV28 and TRBJ1-5 gives the whole variable domain DVKVTQSSRYLVKRTGEKVFLECVQDMDHENMFWYRQDPGLGLRLIYFSYDVKMKEKGDIPEGYSVSREKKERFSLILESASTNQTSMYLCASREGAVYQPQHFGDGTRLSIL.

The genes are TRBV7-3 and TRBJ2-7; weak D call: TRBD1 (5 bases). CDR3 size: 17 residues. CDR1 is SGHTA, CDR2 FQGTGA, per germline. The V end was cut by 5 bases, the J end by 0 bases, with 20 bases between. The CDR3 region is CASSPSRYRKTSYEQYF. DNA for the CDR3: TGTGCCAGCAGCCCGTCCCGATACAGGAAGACCTCCTACGAGCAGTACTTC.

This clone showed up just once. This chain links TRBV19 with TRBJ1-2; 7 bases agree with TRBD1. Trimming removed 1 base from V and 5 bases from J; junction bases left unmatched: 4. The CDR3 has 14 residues. CDR1 and CDR2 (germline): LNHDA, SQIVND (reference sequence). In DNA, the CDR3 is TGTGCCAGTAGTATAGGGGCAGGGGGATATGGCTACACCTTC. As protein: CASSIGAGGYGYTF.

The chain links TRBV5-1 to TRBJ2-1; 15 bases are shared with TRBD2. Looked up from germline, CDR1 is SGHRS and CDR2 is YFSETQ. Trimming removed 5 bases from V and 9 bases from J; junction bases left unmatched: 6. This CDR3 comprises 15 residues. As DNA, the CDR3 is TGCGCCAGCAGACAAGGGACTAGCGGGGGGACTGAGCAGTTCTTC. Translating gives CASRQGTSGGTEQFF.

This chain joins TRBV25-1 and TRBJ2-2, with 7 bases that match TRBD1. V shed 4 bases and J 4 bases; nucleotides not matched to a gene: 12. There are 17 residues in the CDR3. Germline values: CDR1 MGHDK, CDR2 SYGVNS. CDR3 residues: CASSAPGKGALTGELFF. The CDR3 DNA follows: TGTGCCAGCAGTGCCCCCGGGAAGGGGGCTCTCACCGGGGAGCTGTTTTTT.

This clone has just a few counts. The V and J genes are TRBV7-2 and TRBJ1-1; D perhaps matches TRBD1 (5 bases). Germline CDR1 reads SGHTA; CDR2 reads FQGNSA. V was trimmed by 6 bases and J by 1 base, leaving 15 bases between them. The CDR3 is made up of 15 amino acids. The CDR3 spells CASSSPIRANTEAFF. The CDR3 DNA sequence: TGTGCCAGCAGTTCCCCCATCAGGGCGAACACTGAAGCTTTCTTT.

V usage is TRBV28 and J usage is TRBJ2-6, with D perhaps matching TRBD1 (6 bases). The length of the CDR3 is 15 residues. Germline assignment: CDR1 MDHEN and CDR2 SYDVKM. V was clipped by 8 bases and J by 1 base, with 12 bases between them. CDR3 loop: CASARGGSGANVLTF. The CDR3 nucleotides read TGTGCCAGCGCCCGAGGGGGTTCTGGGGCCAACGTCCTGACTTTC.

This chain links TRBV12-5 with TRBJ2-3, with TRBD2 matching 14 bases. CDR3 size: 18 residues. Unmatched junction bases numbered 6, after V lost 2 bases and J lost 2 bases. Germline V gene lookup returns CDR1 LGHNT and CDR2 FRNRAP. CDR3 nucleotide sequence: TGTGCTAGTGGTTTGACCGGGACTAGCGGGAGATCCACAGATACGCAGTATTTT. This sequence encodes CASGLTGTSGRSTDTQYF.

V usage is TRBV5-1 and J usage is TRBJ2-7, with TRBD1 matching 7 bases. Looked up from germline, CDR1 is SGHRS and CDR2 is YFSETQ. V trimming: 2 bases; J trimming: 6 bases; junction bases outside the gene matches: 8. The CDR3 covers 14 residues. CDR3 in amino acids: CASSFALAGGEQYF. The CDR3 region has the DNA TGCGCCAGCAGCTTCGCCCTGGCAGGGGGCGAGCAGTACTTC.

A note on this clone: Relative to the germline gene, one junction end is altered; a read error may explain this. This rearrangement joins TRBV5-1 to TRBJ2-1; 13 bases align to TRBD2. CDR1 SGHRS and CDR2 YFSETQ come from the germline V gene. CDR3 length equals 15 residues. CDR3 sequence (DNA): TGCGCCAGCAGCCGGACTAGCGGGAGTTACAATAAGCAGTTCTTC. This gives the protein CASSRTSGSYNKQFF. The whole variable domain, filled in from reference TRBV5-1 and TRBJ2-1, reads KAGVTQTPRYLIKTRGQQVTLSCSPISGHRSVSWYQQTPGQGLQFLFEYFSETQRNKGNFPGRFSGRQFSNSRSEMNVSTLELGDSALYLCASSRTSGSYNKQFFGPGTRLTVL.

The genes are TRBV7-9 and TRBJ2-7, with D maybe TRBD2 (6 bases). The CDR3 spans 14 residues. CDR1 and CDR2 (germline): SEHNR, FQNEAQ (reference sequence). Between the trimmed V and J ends, which lost 3 bases and 3 bases, there was a span of 12 bases. CDR3: CASSFRDGGYEQYF. CDR3 DNA: TGTGCCAGCAGCTTCCGGGACGGGGGCTACGAGCAGTACTTC.

This chain joins TRBV18 and TRBJ2-7; a possible D gene is TRBD1 (5 bases). Germline-derived CDR1 and CDR2 are KGHSH and LQKENI. The germline V and J ends were trimmed by 1 base and 5 bases, with 12 bases remaining between them. The CDR3 extends over 14 amino acids. The CDR3 DNA follows: TGTGCCAGCTCACCACTTTCAGGGATTAACGAGCAGTACTTC. Its translation: CASSPLSGINEQYF.

The V gene is TRBV14, the J gene TRBJ2-3; 10 bases agree with TRBD2. Germline loops: CDR1 SGHDN, CDR2 FVKESK. This CDR3 has 13 amino acids. V shed 10 bases, J shed 6 bases, and the junction held 7 bases outside the gene matches. CDR3 residues: CATSGRARDTQYF. CDR3 coding DNA: TGTGCCACAAGCGGGAGGGCACGGGATACGCAGTATTTT.